Listed below are T cell receptor beta chains from one sample, sequenced in a study of metastatic and nonmetastatic thyroid tumors. TCRdb re-analyzed the PCR reads using MiXCR. The sample includes about 24,000 clones, 20% to 30% of them seen just once. Specimen: tumor tissue. Receptors were obtained from a male donor with papillary thyroid cancer or a benign thyroid nodule (not recorded which). Some clones in this sample may be carry-over from other donors' samples. The CDR3 runs from the conserved cysteine through the conserved F or W. Each record gives: V gene, CDR3 protein.

TRBV28	CASSDSAQETQYF
TRBV20-1	CSATKRLAGRSFEQYF
TRBV11-2	CASSALGGVANTEAFF
TRBV5-1	CASSLGGSSNQPQHF
TRBV6-4	CASSDSPGGSTHTQYF
TRBV4-1	CASSFRGQSNQPQHF
TRBV10-3	CAIAAFTTEAFF
TRBV6-2/TRBV6-3	CASTSHSSYNEQFF
TRBV2	CASSEAFGQGVYEQYF
TRBV30	CAWSRGTTSYEQYF
TRBV28	CASSLWETRDTIYF
TRBV20-1	CIGRSNYGYTF
TRBV18	CASSPLGLPPGTDTQYF
TRBV5-1	CASSLAGAGPRAYEQFF
TRBV11-1	CTSRPMMGNRGPTDTQYF
TRBV11-2	CASSLDGTSYVNSHYEQYF
TRBV20-1	CSATGRASGRVSYEQYF
TRBV20-1	CSASMTGSYEQYF
TRBV30	CASWSTLQETQYF
TRBV2	CASSETGRSPSGNTIYF
TRBV11-2	CASSLEGLGPFF
TRBV11-2	CARRLGRAAMNTEAFF
TRBV6-5	CASSYSGTGLRTEAFF
TRBV5-6	CASSPQDTGKLFF
TRBV27	CASSLSRENTGELFF
TRBV4-3	CASSQVGRGGSKYTQYF
TRBV7-2	CASSLMSMGANVLTF
TRBV19	CASSRNTEAFF
TRBV7-2	CASRGQTGFSTEAFF
TRBV7-3	CASSQTRTGELFF
TRBV7-9	CASSLGQNHGYTF
TRBV10-3	CAISTGQGSPDTQYF
TRBV4-1	CASSQEGPLTATYEQYF